The 30 T cell receptor beta chains in this list originate from one sample, sequenced in a study of blood T cell repertoires in COVID-19. Here immunoSEQ multiplex PCR was the method, and the copy in TCRdb shows in-frame clones only, minus some. Here the sample spans about 150,000 clones, about four fifths being singletons. Sequencing was performed on peripheral blood. These receptors came from a man aged 60-69 years with acute or convalescent COVID-19.

The rearrangement uses TRBV19 and TRBJ1-3, with 7 bases lining up with TRBD1. This CDR3 has 15 residues. Germline CDR1 is LNHDA and CDR2 is SQIVND (reference sequence). J was trimmed by 4 bases and V by 5 bases; bases with no gene match: 8. The DNA of the CDR3 is TGTGCCAGTAGTCCCCGGACAGGACCAGGAAACACCATATATTTT. Encoded protein: CASSPRTGPGNTIYF.

This chain joins TRBV19 and TRBJ1-2; D possibly corresponds to TRBD1 (5 bases). Trimming cost V 3 bases and J 8 bases, with 13 bases left between them. This CDR3 region has 13 residues. The germline CDR1 and CDR2 sequences are LNHDA and SQIVND (reference sequence). The CDR3 bases are TGTGCCAGTAGTATCGACGGGACTCGCGGCTACACCTTC. Protein sequence: CASSIDGTRGYTF.

The chain employs TRBV7-6 and TRBJ2-3; 7 nucleotides align to TRBD2. The CDR3 sequence is 14 residues long. Germline CDR1 and CDR2: SGHVS and FNYEAQ. The trim removed 5 bases at V and 8 bases at J, leaving 10 bases unmatched. CDR3 region: CASSPDLGLPTQYF. The CDR3 DNA is TGTGCCAGCAGCCCGGATTTGGGACTACCTACGCAGTATTTT.

The rearrangement links TRBV28 to TRBJ2-3, with a possible D match to TRBD2 (5 bases). The CDR3 length is 15 residues. The V end lost 4 bases, the J end lost 2 bases, and 13 bases lay between the germline ends. Per the germline V gene, CDR1 is MDHEN and CDR2 is SYDVKM. DNA of the CDR3: TGTGCCAGCAGTTACGGACTCGGAAACACAGATACGCAGTATTTT. Translated, it gives CASSYGLGNTDTQYF.

The rearrangement links TRBV9 to TRBJ2-7; the match to TRBD2 covers 13 bases. Trimming removed 5 bases from V and 2 bases from J; junction bases left unmatched: 4. Germline V CDR1 and CDR2: SGDLS, YYNGEE. There are 15 residues in the CDR3. The CDR3 spells CASSRGLAGAYEQYF. The CDR3 DNA sequence: TGTGCCAGCAGTCGTGGACTAGCGGGGGCCTACGAGCAGTACTTC.

A few counts support this clone. This sequence joins TRBV9 and TRBJ2-3; TRBD2 matches at 9 bases. J gave up 4 bases and V 2 bases, and 8 bases lay outside the gene matches. Per germline, CDR1 SGDLS and CDR2 YYNGEE. The CDR3 has 16 amino acids. CDR3 coding DNA: TGTGCCAGCAGCGTGATGGCGGGAGGGTCTGCAGATACGCAGTATTTT. It yields the protein CASSVMAGGSADTQYF.

This clone was counted only a few times. The J gene is TRBJ2-7, the V gene TRBV7-9; D is possibly TRBD2 (5 bases). CDR3 size: 15 residues. V lost 8 bases and J 7 bases, leaving 24 bases between the germline ends. Germline CDR1 reads SEHNR; CDR2 reads FQNEAQ (reference sequence). CDR3 sequence (DNA): TGTGCCAGCGGGCCAAGGGCCCAAAGTGAGGGAGAGCAGTACTTC. Translated: CASGPRAQSEGEQYF.

This clone has only a few counts. The rearrangement uses TRBV19 and TRBJ1-1; D gene ambiguous. CDR1 is LNHDA, CDR2 SQIVND, per germline (reference sequence). The CDR3 is made up of 13 amino acids. V was cut by 6 bases and J by 9 bases, with 17 bases left in between. This CDR3 reads CASSPPVQPQAFF. Here the CDR3 DNA reads TGTGCCAGTAGCCCTCCAGTCCAACCCCAAGCTTTCTTT. Filled out from reference TRBV19 and TRBJ1-1, the complete variable domain reads DGGITQSPKYLFRKEGQNVTLSCEQNLNHDAMYWYRQDPGQGLRLIYYSQIVNDFQKGDIAEGYSVSREKKESFPLTVTSAQKNPTAFYLCASSPPVQPQAFFGQGTRLTVV.

The CDR3 is CASSYTGFNEKLFF. The CDR3 DNA follows: TGTGCCAGCAGTTACACAGGCTTTAATGAAAAACTGTTTTTT. The V and J genes are TRBV6-5 and TRBJ1-4, with TRBD1 as a possible D gene (5 bases). Trimming shortened V by 2 bases and J by 4 bases, and 8 bases separated the two germline ends. CDR3 size: 14 residues. Per the germline V gene, CDR1 is MNHEY and CDR2 is SVGAGI.

V and J are TRBV11-3 and TRBJ2-2; D not certain. V was pared by 1 base and J by 6 bases, with 3 bases between. The germline V gene has CDR1 SGHNT and CDR2 YENEEA. This CDR3 has 12 residues. The CDR3 DNA sequence: TGTGCCAGCAGCTTAGCAGCCGGGGAGCTGTTTTTT. This codes for CASSLAAGELFF.

The gene calls are TRBV5-4 and TRBJ2-2, with no clear D. The V end was cut by 0 bases, the J end by 0 bases, with 6 bases between. Germline V gene data show CDR1 as SGHNT and CDR2 as YYREEE (reference sequence). The CDR3 is 15 amino acids. Here the CDR3 DNA reads TGTGCCAGCAGCTTGGCAGGATCGAACACCGGGGAGCTGTTTTTT. This encodes CASSLAGSNTGELFF.

The CDR3 DNA reads as TGTGCCAGTAGTCGGCCGGGCGTGCAGGGTAGGACTGAAGCTTTCTTT. Protein product: CASSRPGVQGRTEAFF. This chain uses TRBV19 with TRBJ1-1; TRBD1 is a possible D gene (5 bases). The germline CDR1 and CDR2 sequences are LNHDA and SQIVND (reference sequence). V was shortened by 5 bases and J by 5 bases, with 21 bases between the two germline ends. This CDR3 comprises 16 residues.

The chain has TRBV5-1 and TRBJ2-5; 7 bases map to TRBD2. V gave up 3 bases and J gave up 5 bases; unmatched junction bases: 7. Per the germline V gene, CDR1 is SGHRS and CDR2 is YFSETQ. CDR3 size: 14 residues. The DNA for the CDR3 is TGCGCCAGCAGCTACACGGGAGGCGGGGAGACCCAGTACTTC. This sequence encodes CASSYTGGGETQYF.

A few counts support this clone. Other DNA sequences in the sample encode the same CDR3. The V call is TRBV4-2, the J call TRBJ2-5, with 10 bases fitting TRBD2. The V gene end was trimmed by 1 base and the J gene end by 4 bases; junction bases not matched to a gene: 3. Germline V CDR1 and CDR2: LGHNA, YNFKEQ. This CDR3 has 15 amino acids. The CDR3 spells CASSQAGTSVETQYF. The CDR3 DNA follows: TGTGCCAGCAGCCAAGCCGGGACTAGCGTAGAGACCCAGTACTTC.

The chain recombines TRBV29-1 with TRBJ2-1, with 14 bases that match TRBD2. This CDR3 region has 19 residues. The junction had 12 bases not matched to a gene; V was cut back by 2 bases and J by 3 bases. Germline CDR1 reads SQVTM; CDR2 reads ANQGSEA. The CDR3 nucleotides read TGCAGCGTTGAATTCATAACGGGACTAGCGGGAGTTAACTACAATGAGCAGTTCTTC. It specifies CSVEFITGLAGVNYNEQFF.

DNA of the CDR3: TGTGCCAGCAGCCCCACGACAGGGGTCCCAGATACGCAGTATTTT. Translated: CASSPTTGVPDTQYF. The rearrangement links TRBV14 to TRBJ2-3; 8 bases line up with TRBD1. Germline V gives CDR1 SGHDN, CDR2 FVKESK. The junction had 7 bases not matched to a gene; V was cut back by 4 bases and J by 4 bases. The CDR3 spans 15 residues.

J is TRBJ2-1 and V is TRBV11-2; a weak D match, TRBD2 (5 bases). Trimming pared 4 bases from V and 3 bases from J, leaving 22 bases between. Germline values: CDR1 SGHAT, CDR2 FQNNGV. This CDR3 has 18 residues. DNA for the CDR3: TGTGCCAGCAGCTCAGGCCGGCCCCTCCAGCGGAACTACAATGAGCAGTTCTTC. It yields the protein CASSSGRPLQRNYNEQFF.

CDR3 in amino acids: CASSPGRDTQYF. The CDR3 DNA reads TGTGCCAGTAGTCCAGGCCGGGATACGCAGTATTTT. The chain employs TRBV19 and TRBJ2-3; D uncertain. Trimming cost V 5 bases and J 6 bases, with 9 bases left between them. Germline V gene sequence: CDR1 LNHDA, CDR2 SQIVND (reference sequence). The CDR3 runs to 12 residues.

V usage is TRBV3-1 (or the pseudogene TRBV3-2) and J usage is TRBJ2-7; D is uncertain. This CDR3 contains 17 residues. The ends were cut back, 0 bases at V and 0 bases at J, with 15 bases in the middle. Germline V lookup: CDR1 LGHDT, CDR2 YNNKEL (reference sequence). The CDR3 sequence is CASSQDRTKRFSYEQYF. The CDR3 DNA reads as TGTGCCAGCAGCCAAGATCGAACCAAGAGGTTCTCCTACGAGCAGTACTTC.

The chain joins TRBV3-1 (or the pseudogene TRBV3-2) to TRBJ2-2, with a tentative D call TRBD1 (5 bases). The CDR3 sequence is 14 residues long. The V end lost 4 bases, the J end lost 7 bases, and 13 bases lay between the germline ends. Per the germline V gene, CDR1 is LGHDT and CDR2 is YNNKEL (reference sequence). CDR3 coding DNA: TGTGCCAGCAGCCTTAGGGGTGGGGACGGGGAGCTGTTTTTT. The encoded protein is CASSLRGGDGELFF.

V gene TRBV28 combines with J gene TRBJ1-2, with 7 bases identical to TRBD1. The V gene end was trimmed by 4 bases and the J gene end by 3 bases; junction bases not matched to a gene: 8. Germline assignment: CDR1 MDHEN and CDR2 SYDVKM. There are 15 residues in the CDR3. CDR3 in DNA: TGTGCCAGCAGTTCGATTGGGGGACAGTACTATGGCTACACCTTC. Protein product: CASSSIGGQYYGYTF.

V usage is TRBV6-6 and J usage is TRBJ2-5; TRBD1 matches 10 bases. The CDR3 loop spans 18 amino acids. The J segment lost 5 bases and the V segment lost 5 bases, leaving 17 bases of the junction unmatched. CDR1 is MNHNY, CDR2 SVGAGI, per germline (reference sequence). For the CDR3, the DNA is TGTGCCAGCAGTCACCTGCGGGGCGAGGGACAGGGGTGGGAGACCCAGTACTTC. This encodes CASSHLRGEGQGWETQYF.

The chain joins TRBV28 to TRBJ2-3; weak D call: TRBD2 (5 bases). CDR1 is MDHEN, CDR2 SYDVKM, per germline. The CDR3 loop spans 14 amino acids. V lost 2 bases and J lost 3, with 9 bases in between. CDR3 in amino acids: CASSLPSRTDTQYF. CDR3 in DNA: TGTGCCAGCAGTTTACCTAGCCGGACAGATACGCAGTATTTT.

The chain uses TRBV3-1 (or the pseudogene TRBV3-2) and TRBJ1-1; maybe TRBD1 (6 bases). Germline V gene lookup returns CDR1 LGHDT and CDR2 YNNKEL (reference sequence). The ends were cut back, 1 base at V and 0 bases at J, with 15 bases in the middle. The CDR3 consists of 17 residues. Written as DNA, the CDR3 is TGTGCCAGCAGCCAAGGGGGGGGAACAGGGATGAACACTGAAGCTTTCTTT. Translating it yields CASSQGGGTGMNTEAFF.

This CDR3 is CASSQSGRAPVGEQFF. The CDR3 DNA is TGTGCCAGCAGCCAGAGCGGGAGGGCCCCGGTGGGTGAGCAGTTCTTC. The chain joins TRBV7-9 to TRBJ2-1, with 10 nucleotides matching TRBD2. V dropped 5 bases and J dropped 9; count of bases not matched to a gene: 13. This CDR3 has 16 residues. In germline, CDR1 is SEHNR, CDR2 FQNEAQ (reference sequence). Supplemented by reference TRBV7-9 and TRBJ2-1, the full variable domain reads DTGVSQNPRHKITKRGQNVTFRCDPISEHNRLYWYRQTLGQGPEFLTYFQNEAQLEKSRLLSDRFSAERPKGSFSTLEIQRTEQGDSAMYLCASSQSGRAPVGEQFFGPGTRLTVL.

The chain is built from TRBV9 and TRBJ2-7; 7 nucleotides match TRBD1. The trim removed 2 bases at V and 2 bases at J, leaving 7 bases unmatched. CDR3 length: 15 amino acids. From germline, CDR1 is SGDLS and CDR2 YYNGEE. For the CDR3, the DNA is TGTGCCAGCAGCGTTTCCGGGACAGACACCTACGAGCAGTACTTC. Residues: CASSVSGTDTYEQYF.

CDR3 nucleotides: TGCGCCAGCAGCTATAGAGATGAAGCTTTCTTT. Translating gives CASSYRDEAFF. The chain combines TRBV4-1 with TRBJ1-1; D gene ambiguous. CDR1 and CDR2 (germline): MGHRA, YSYEKL. V lost 5 bases and J lost 7, with 8 bases in between. The length of the CDR3 is 11 residues.

This chain uses TRBV2 with TRBJ2-3; TRBD1 agrees at 8 bases. CDR3 length equals 15 residues. V gave up 7 bases and J gave up 1 base; unmatched junction bases: 7. From germline, CDR1 is SNHLY and CDR2 FYNNEI. The CDR3 DNA reads as TGTGCCAGCACCCCACAGGGGGTAGGCACAGATACGCAGTATTTT. Translating gives CASTPQGVGTDTQYF.

The V call is TRBV6-5, the J call TRBJ1-1, with D tentatively TRBD1 (6 bases). V was pared by 2 bases and J by 6 bases, with 10 bases between. The V gene's germline CDR1 is MNHEY and CDR2 SVGAGI. The CDR3 spans 13 residues. The chain's CDR3 is CASSYPGTSEAFF. Here the CDR3 DNA reads TGTGCCAGCAGTTACCCCGGGACATCTGAAGCTTTCTTT.

The V and J genes are TRBV18 and TRBJ2-2, with D tentatively TRBD2 (5 bases). This CDR3 has 16 residues. CDR1 is KGHSH, CDR2 LQKENI, per germline. Trimming stripped 3 bases from V and 5 bases from J, with 16 bases between. The CDR3 DNA reads TGTGCCAGCTCACCGACGGGGAAGCGAGCGACCGGGGAGCTGTTTTTT. This codes for CASSPTGKRATGELFF.